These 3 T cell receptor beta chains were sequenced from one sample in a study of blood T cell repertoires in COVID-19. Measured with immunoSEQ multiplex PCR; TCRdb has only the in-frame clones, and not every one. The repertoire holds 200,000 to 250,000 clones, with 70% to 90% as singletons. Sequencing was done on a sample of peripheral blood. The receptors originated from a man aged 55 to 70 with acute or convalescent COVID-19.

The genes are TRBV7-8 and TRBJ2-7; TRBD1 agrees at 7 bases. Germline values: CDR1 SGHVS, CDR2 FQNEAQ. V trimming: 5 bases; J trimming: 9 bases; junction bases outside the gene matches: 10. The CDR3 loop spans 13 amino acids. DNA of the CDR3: TGTGCCAGCAGCCCCGTACAGGGGTCCTCGCAGTACTTC. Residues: CASSPVQGSSQYF. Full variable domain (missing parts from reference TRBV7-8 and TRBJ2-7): GAGVSQSPRYKVAKRGQDVALRCDPISGHVSLFWYQQALGQGPEFLTYFQNEAQLDKSGLPSDRFFAERPEGSVSTLKIQRTQQEDSAVYLCASSPVQGSSQYFGPGTRLTVT.

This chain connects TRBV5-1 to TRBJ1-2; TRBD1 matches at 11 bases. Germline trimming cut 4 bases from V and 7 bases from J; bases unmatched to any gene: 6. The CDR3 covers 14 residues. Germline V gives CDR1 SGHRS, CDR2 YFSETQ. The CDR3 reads CASSDPGQGGGYTF. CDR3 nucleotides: TGCGCCAGCAGCGACCCGGGACAGGGGGGTGGCTACACCTTC.

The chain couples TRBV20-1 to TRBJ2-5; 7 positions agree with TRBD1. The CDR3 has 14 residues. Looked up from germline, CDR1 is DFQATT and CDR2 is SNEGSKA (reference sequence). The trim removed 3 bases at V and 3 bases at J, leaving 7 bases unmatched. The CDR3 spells CSASREGQEETQYF. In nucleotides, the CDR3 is TGCAGTGCTAGTAGGGAAGGACAGGAAGAGACCCAGTACTTC.